This T cell receptor (beta chain) is drawn from a study of blood T cell repertoires in COVID-19. Germline lookup yields CDR1 SEHNR and CDR2 FQNEAQ (reference sequence). The J segment lost 7 bases and the V segment lost 5 bases, leaving 11 bases of the junction unmatched. The CDR3 has 14 amino acids. TCRdb's copy holds only in-frame clones and misses some; the assay was immunoSEQ multiplex PCR. The data contain 250,000 to 350,000 clones, 70% to 90% of them seen just once; the ten biggest clones take up roughly 4.1%. This clonotype originated in a woman between 50 and 59 years old with active or convalescent COVID-19. The J gene is TRBJ2-7, the V gene TRBV7-9; TRBD1 aligns across 7 bases. Sequencing input: peripheral blood. CDR3 DNA: TGTGCCAGCAGCAACACAGGGGAAGGTCGAGAGCAGTACTTC. This codes for CASSNTGEGREQYF.